This T cell receptor beta chain was observed in a study of blood T cell repertoires in COVID-19. Study details: Acute and convalescent COVID-19 samples came from the United States, Italy and Spain.

Participants had their cohort set by participant-reported clinical history. For recovered donors of Cohort 3, there were two negative PCRs, clearance, or symptom resolution. Germline trimming cut 0 bases from V and 2 bases from J; bases unmatched to any gene: 6. Germline CDR1 reads SGHNT; CDR2 reads YENEEA. This CDR3 comprises 16 residues. Original analysis: Amplification from reference gene primers served as the basis for estimated nucleated cell counts. Method: immunoSEQ multiplex PCR; TCRdb's copy keeps in-frame clones and lacks some. Clonal size and the V and J genes are those of that table, whereas D and trimming came from the DNA. The sample yields 250,000 to 300,000 clones, over 75% seen once.

The chain couples TRBV11-3 to TRBJ2-7; 8 bases map to TRBD1. The specimen was PBMCs or T cells enriched from blood (not recorded which). The receptor was derived from a man aged 18 to 29 who had recovered from COVID-19. The CDR3 spells CASSLDKDRATYEQYF. CDR3 in DNA: TGTGCCAGCAGCTTAGACAAGGACAGGGCAACCTACGAGCAGTACTTC.